This TCR beta chain was captured by sequencing in a study of early T cells in non-severe SARS-CoV-2 infection. Study-level information: The study sequenced bulk RNA from unsorted whole blood, with chains unpaired.

Individual cDNA molecules were tagged with unique molecular identifiers. TCRdb ran MiXCR on the 5' RACE reads and lists one entry per CDR3 protein. Among more than 45,000 distinct CDR3 sequences listed, roughly 12% were seen once. In germline, CDR1 is SGHAT, CDR2 FQNNGV. V lost 5 bases and J lost 1, with 20 bases in between. This CDR3 comprises 18 residues. Study outcomes and limitations: Anti-spike CD8 responses were favored by VDJdb matching, which missed private and CD4 specificities.

There are many counts of this clonotype. Its antigen remains unidentified. The chain employs TRBV11-2 and TRBJ2-2, with a possible D match to TRBD1 (7 bases). The TCR comes from an adult who was a healthcare worker with PCR-confirmed SARS-CoV-2 infection or an uninfected control (not recorded which). The specimen was whole blood. CDR3 in amino acids: CASSETAGGTMNTGELFF. CDR3 nucleotide sequence: TGTGCCAGCAGCGAGACCGCAGGGGGGACCATGAACACCGGGGAGCTGTTTTTT.